This is a list of T cell receptor beta chains from one sample in a study of identical twins. TCRdb re-called the 5' RACE reads with MiXCR, one entry per CDR3 protein. The table shows roughly 480,000 distinct CDR3 sequences, with approximately 24% occurring only once. This sample was shared with a second study, whose subject was T cells expressing NK-cell markers.

Sequenced input: CD4+ T cells sorted from blood. These receptors were collected from a woman between 18 and 29 years old in good health. The CDR3 runs from the conserved cysteine through the conserved F or W. D genes are given only for firm matches. Where a row states a size, it is once, few, many or the class of an expanded clone; other rows omit it.

TRBJ2-2,TRBV29-1,many,.,TGCAGCGTTGATGGCAACACCGGGGAGCTGTTTTTT,CSVDGNTGELFF
TRBJ2-3,TRBV10-2,.,.,TGCGCCCTTCAAAGGGGGGATACGCAGTATTTT,CALQRGDTQYF
TRBJ2-7,TRBV6-2/TRBV6-3,few,TRBD2,TGTGCCAGCAGTCCCCTTTCCGGGAGCGGGGGGCAGTACTTC,CASSPLSGSGGQYF
TRBJ2-3,TRBV9,few,.,TGTGCCAGCAGCTCCCACGGTGAGACAGATACGCAGTATTTT,CASSSHGETDTQYF
TRBJ2-1,TRBV11-2,few,TRBD2,TGTGCCAGCAGCTACCCTAGCGGGAGGTCTCTTAATGAGCAGTTCTTC,CASSYPSGRSLNEQFF
TRBJ2-5,TRBV20-1,.,.,TGCAGTGCTAGTGGAGGGCCAGGGGAGACCCAGTACTTC,CSASGGPGETQYF
TRBJ2-3,TRBV20-1,few,.,TGCAGTCTTCCTGGGCTCGGCACAGATACGCAGTATTTT,CSLPGLGTDTQYF
TRBJ1-2,TRBV27,.,TRBD1,TGTGCCAGCAGTCCTACCAGACAGGGGAAATATGGCTACACCTTC,CASSPTRQGKYGYTF
TRBJ2-3,TRBV20-1,.,TRBD2,TGCAGTGCTAGCAGAGCGGGAGAAGGGACAGATACGCAGTATTTT,CSASRAGEGTDTQYF
TRBJ2-3,TRBV7-6,.,TRBD2,TGTGCCAGCAGCTTAGAGGCGGGAGGGTTCACAGATACGCAGTATTTT,CASSLEAGGFTDTQYF
TRBJ1-5,TRBV10-3,few,.,TGTGCCACCCAAGACCCTCAGGGTGGGCAGCCCCAGCATTTT,CATQDPQGGQPQHF
TRBJ2-3,TRBV20-1,once,.,TGCAGCTTGGGGTGGGATACGCAGTATTTT,CSLGWDTQYF
TRBJ1-6,TRBV10-3,few,.,TGTGCCATCAGTGAGGGGGGATCCTATAATTCACCCCTCCACTTT,CAISEGGSYNSPLHF
TRBJ2-7,TRBV25-1,.,.,TGTGCCAGCAGTGGGGCCAGCTCCTACGAGCAGTACTTC,CASSGASSYEQYF
TRBJ1-1,TRBV12-3/TRBV12-4,many,.,TGTGCCAGCAGTTTAGCGCTAACCAGCTATGAAGCTTTCTTT,CASSLALTSYEAFF
TRBJ1-2,TRBV9,.,.,TGTGCCAGCAGCCCCCGGACCGGGGGAACCGTGAACTATGGCTACACCTTC,CASSPRTGGTVNYGYTF
TRBJ1-2,TRBV10-3,.,TRBD1,TGTGCCATCAAGGGGGCCGGCAGCTATGGCTACACCTTC,CAIKGAGSYGYTF
TRBJ1-2,TRBV12-3/TRBV12-4,few,.,TGTGCCAGCAGTCCATGGACGGGGGAGGACTCTGGCTACACCTTC,CASSPWTGEDSGYTF
TRBJ1-5,TRBV29-1,many,.,TGCAGCGTTGAAGGAGGGTCGGGTCAGCCCCAGCATTTT,CSVEGGSGQPQHF
TRBJ2-1,TRBV14,.,TRBD2,TGTGCCCGCACCTTAGCGGGAGAAAATGAGCAGTTCTTC,CARTLAGENEQFF
TRBJ2-7,TRBV28,few,.,TGTGCCAGCAGTTTCTCCGGCAGGGACCACGAGCAGTACTTC,CASSFSGRDHEQYF
TRBJ2-1,TRBV7-7,once,.,TGTGCCAGCAGCCCCGAGGGAAAGCCCAATGAGCAGTTCTTC,CASSPEGKPNEQFF
TRBJ1-1,TRBV29-1,few,.,TGCAGCGCCACGGCGACAGCGAACACTGAAGCTTTCTTT,CSATATANTEAFF
TRBJ1-4,TRBV9,.,.,TGTGCCAGCAGCTCGGACGGTTACAATGAAAAACTGTTTTTT,CASSSDGYNEKLFF
TRBJ2-1,TRBV12-3/TRBV12-4,few,.,TGTGCCAGCCGGGCCTACAATGAGCAGTTCTTC,CASRAYNEQFF
TRBJ2-1,TRBV15,few,TRBD2,TGTGCCACCAGCAGAGATCTGGTCGGGTGGCGGGAGACCAATGAGCAGTTCTTC,CATSRDLVGWRETNEQFF
TRBJ2-7,TRBV16,few,.,TGTGCCAGCAGCCAATCAAGTAGGGGCAACGAGCAGTACTTC,CASSQSSRGNEQYF
TRBJ2-1,TRBV2,few,TRBD1,TGTGCCAGCGGGCGGGACAGGATCAATGAGCAGTTCTTC,CASGRDRINEQFF
TRBJ2-5,TRBV20-1,.,.,TGCAGTGCTAGAGCTGAAGCCGGAGAGACCCAGTACTTC,CSARAEAGETQYF
TRBJ1-5,TRBV4-3,few,TRBD1,TGCGCCAGCAGCCCCCTCACAGGGGATCAGCCCCAGCATTTT,CASSPLTGDQPQHF
TRBJ2-6,TRBV12-3/TRBV12-4,.,.,TGTGCCAGCAGTCCCCGGGGCCGCCCCTCTGGGGCCAACGTCCTGACTTTC,CASSPRGRPSGANVLTF
TRBJ2-4,TRBV12-3/TRBV12-4,.,.,TGTGCCAGCAGCCGAGGGGGGCCCCTAAACATTCAGTACTTC,CASSRGGPLNIQYF
TRBJ2-7,TRBV25-1,.,.,TGTGCCAGCAGTGCGACGGGCCTTTACGAGCAGTACTTC,CASSATGLYEQYF
TRBJ2-4,TRBV29-1,.,TRBD1,TGCAGCGTTGTGACAGGGGGGAACATTCAGTACTTC,CSVVTGGNIQYF
TRBJ2-7,TRBV5-1,.,.,TGCGCCAGCAGCTCAAGTACTAGTCTCTACGAGCAGTACTTC,CASSSSTSLYEQYF
TRBJ1-1,TRBV6-5,many,.,TGTGCCAGCAGTTACGACCGGGGCGGTACCGAAGCTTTCTTT,CASSYDRGGTEAFF
TRBJ2-1,TRBV7-7,once,TRBD2,TGTGCTAGCAGCTTAAGACTGGGCGGGGGCTACAATGAGCAGTTCTTC,CASSLRLGGGYNEQFF
TRBJ1-6,TRBV5-1,.,.,TGCGCCAGCAGCATGGGGGCCAACAGCGGCTCACCCCTCCACTTT,CASSMGANSGSPLHF
TRBJ2-1,TRBV9,.,.,TGTGCCAGCAGCGTAAGCCCCCTGAATGAGCAGTTCTTC,CASSVSPLNEQFF
TRBJ2-7,TRBV9,.,.,TGTGCCAGCAGCGTAGCTCAGGGGAGCTCCTACGAGCAGTACTTC,CASSVAQGSSYEQYF
TRBJ2-5,TRBV9,few,.,TGTGCCAGCAGCGTAGGGGCGAACAAGCTAGGGGAGACCCAGTACTTC,CASSVGANKLGETQYF
TRBJ2-6,TRBV9,few,.,TGTGCCAGCAGTGTCGCCCCTGGGGCCAACGTCCTGACTTTC,CASSVAPGANVLTF
TRBJ2-7,TRBV7-9,.,.,TGTGCCAGCAGCTTCTGGGGTCTCAACGAGCAGTACTTC,CASSFWGLNEQYF
TRBJ2-1,TRBV20-1,few,.,TGCAGTGCTAGTTTTGTGAACAATGAGCAGTTCTTC,CSASFVNNEQFF
TRBJ2-1,TRBV29-1,few,.,TGCAGCGTTGCCAGCTCCAATGAGCAGTTCTTC,CSVASSNEQFF
TRBJ2-7,TRBV18,.,.,TGTGCCAGCTCGCTCGACAGAGCCGAGCAGTACTTC,CASSLDRAEQYF